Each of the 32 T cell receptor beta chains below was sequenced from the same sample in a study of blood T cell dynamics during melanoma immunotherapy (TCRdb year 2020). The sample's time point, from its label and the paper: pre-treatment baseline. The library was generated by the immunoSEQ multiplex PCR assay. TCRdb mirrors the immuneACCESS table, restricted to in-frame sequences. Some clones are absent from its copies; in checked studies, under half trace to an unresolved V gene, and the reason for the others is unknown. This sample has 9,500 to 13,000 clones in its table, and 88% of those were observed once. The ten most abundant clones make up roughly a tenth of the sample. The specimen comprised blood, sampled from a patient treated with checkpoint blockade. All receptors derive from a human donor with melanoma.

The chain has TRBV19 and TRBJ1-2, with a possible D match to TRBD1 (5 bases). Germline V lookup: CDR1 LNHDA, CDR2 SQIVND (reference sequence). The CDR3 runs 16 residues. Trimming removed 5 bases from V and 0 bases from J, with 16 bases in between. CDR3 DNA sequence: TGTGCCAGTAGTCGTGGGAGGACAACCTCTAACTATGGCTACACCTTC. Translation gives CASSRGRTTSNYGYTF.

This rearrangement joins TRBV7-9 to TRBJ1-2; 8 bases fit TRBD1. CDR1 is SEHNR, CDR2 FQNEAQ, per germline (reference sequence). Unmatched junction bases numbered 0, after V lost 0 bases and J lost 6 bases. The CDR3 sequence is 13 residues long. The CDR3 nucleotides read TGTGCCAGCAGCTTAGCGACAGGGGATGGCTACACCTTC. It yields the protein CASSLATGDGYTF.

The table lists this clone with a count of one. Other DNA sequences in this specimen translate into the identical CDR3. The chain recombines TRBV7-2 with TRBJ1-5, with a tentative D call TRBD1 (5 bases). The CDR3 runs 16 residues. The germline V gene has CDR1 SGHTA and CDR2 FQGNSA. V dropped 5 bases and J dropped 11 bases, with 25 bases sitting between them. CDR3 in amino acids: CASSHTGGGGLRSQHF. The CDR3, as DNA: TGTGCCAGCAGCCATACGGGTGGGGGAGGGCTTAGGTCCCAGCATTTT.

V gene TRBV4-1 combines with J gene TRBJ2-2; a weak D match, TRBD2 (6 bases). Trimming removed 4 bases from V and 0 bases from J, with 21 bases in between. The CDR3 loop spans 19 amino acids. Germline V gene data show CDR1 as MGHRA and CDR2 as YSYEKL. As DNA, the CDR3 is TGCGCCAGCAGCCTGTTAAGCTGGAGGGCAGGGCCGAACACCGGGGAGCTGTTTTTT. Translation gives CASSLLSWRAGPNTGELFF.

The CDR3 region is CASSSLRGIGNTIYF. The CDR3 DNA is TGTGCCAGCAGCTCCCTCAGGGGGATTGGAAACACCATATATTTT. The rearrangement links TRBV11-2 to TRBJ1-3, with 7 bases that match TRBD1. V dropped 4 bases and J dropped 3; count of bases not matched to a gene: 6. Per the germline V gene, CDR1 is SGHAT and CDR2 is FQNNGV. The CDR3 sequence is 15 residues long.

In DNA, the CDR3 is TGCGCCAGCAGCCTACAACAGGGAGATACGCAGTATTTT. It encodes CASSLQQGDTQYF. This chain joins TRBV4-1 and TRBJ2-3, with a weak D call TRBD1 (6 bases). Per germline, CDR1 MGHRA and CDR2 YSYEKL. Trimming pared 4 bases from V and 5 bases from J, leaving 10 bases between. This CDR3 has 13 residues.

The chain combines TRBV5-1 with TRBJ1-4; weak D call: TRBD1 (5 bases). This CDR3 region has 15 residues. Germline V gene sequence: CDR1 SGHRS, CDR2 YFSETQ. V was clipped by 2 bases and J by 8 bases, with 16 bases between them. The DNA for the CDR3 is TGCGCCAGCAGCTTTGGCAGGGCCGTCGGGGAAAAACTGTTTTTT. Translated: CASSFGRAVGEKLFF.

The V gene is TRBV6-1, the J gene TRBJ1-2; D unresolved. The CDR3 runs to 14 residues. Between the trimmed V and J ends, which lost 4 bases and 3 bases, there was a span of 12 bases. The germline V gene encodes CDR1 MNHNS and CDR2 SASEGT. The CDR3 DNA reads TGTGCCAGCAGTGCTTGGACTGCTGACTATGGCTACACCTTC. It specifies CASSAWTADYGYTF.

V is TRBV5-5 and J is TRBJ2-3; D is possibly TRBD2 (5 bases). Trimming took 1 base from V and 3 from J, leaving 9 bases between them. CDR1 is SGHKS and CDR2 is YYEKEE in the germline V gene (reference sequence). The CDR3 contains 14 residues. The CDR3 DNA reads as TGTGCCAGCAGCTTGACCCGAGGGACAGATACGCAGTATTTT. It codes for CASSLTRGTDTQYF.

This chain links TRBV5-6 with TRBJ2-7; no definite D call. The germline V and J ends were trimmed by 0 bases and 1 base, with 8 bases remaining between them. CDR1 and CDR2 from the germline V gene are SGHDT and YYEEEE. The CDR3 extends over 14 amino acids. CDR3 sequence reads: CASSLGDRSYEQYF. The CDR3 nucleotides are TGTGCCAGCAGCTTGGGTGACCGATCCTACGAGCAGTACTTC.

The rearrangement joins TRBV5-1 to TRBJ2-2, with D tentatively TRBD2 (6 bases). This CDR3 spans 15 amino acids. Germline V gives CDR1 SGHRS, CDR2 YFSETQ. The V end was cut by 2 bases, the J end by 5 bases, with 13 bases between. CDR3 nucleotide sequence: TGCGCCAGCAGCTTCGTCGGGAGTGGTACCGGGGAGCTGTTTTTT. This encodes CASSFVGSGTGELFF.

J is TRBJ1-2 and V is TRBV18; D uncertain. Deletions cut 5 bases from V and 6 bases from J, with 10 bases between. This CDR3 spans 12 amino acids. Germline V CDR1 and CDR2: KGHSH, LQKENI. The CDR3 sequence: CASSYKEDGYTF. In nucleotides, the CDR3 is TGTGCCAGCTCATATAAAGAGGATGGCTACACCTTC.

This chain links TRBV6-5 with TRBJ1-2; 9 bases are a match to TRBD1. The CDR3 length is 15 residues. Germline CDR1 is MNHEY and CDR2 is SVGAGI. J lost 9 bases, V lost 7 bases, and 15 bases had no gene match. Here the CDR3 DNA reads TGTGCCAGCACCTCGGGACAGGGTCTCCTTTCCAGCTACACCTTC. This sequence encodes CASTSGQGLLSSYTF.

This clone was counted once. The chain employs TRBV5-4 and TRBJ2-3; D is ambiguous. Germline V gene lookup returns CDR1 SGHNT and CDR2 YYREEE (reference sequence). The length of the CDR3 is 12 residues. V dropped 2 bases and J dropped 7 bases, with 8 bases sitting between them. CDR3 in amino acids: CASSFDWHTQYF. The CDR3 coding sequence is TGTGCCAGCAGCTTTGACTGGCATACGCAGTATTTT.

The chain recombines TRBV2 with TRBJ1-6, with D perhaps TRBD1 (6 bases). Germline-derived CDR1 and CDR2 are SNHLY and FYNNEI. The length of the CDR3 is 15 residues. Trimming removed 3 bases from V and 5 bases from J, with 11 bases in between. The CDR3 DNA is TGTGCCAGCAGTGACCTGACAGGTCATAATTCACCCCTCCACTTT. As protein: CASSDLTGHNSPLHF.

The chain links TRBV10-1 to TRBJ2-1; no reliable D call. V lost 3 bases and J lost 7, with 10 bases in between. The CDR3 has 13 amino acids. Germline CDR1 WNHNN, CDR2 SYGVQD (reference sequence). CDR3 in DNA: TGCGCCAGCAGTGAACCCCCAAAAAATGAGCAGTTCTTC. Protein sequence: CASSEPPKNEQFF.

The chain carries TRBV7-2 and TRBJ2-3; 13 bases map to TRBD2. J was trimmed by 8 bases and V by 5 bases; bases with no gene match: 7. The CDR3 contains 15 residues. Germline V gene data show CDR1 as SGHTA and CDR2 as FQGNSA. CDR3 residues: CASSLRLAGGGTQYF. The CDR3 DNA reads TGTGCCAGCAGCCTCAGACTAGCGGGAGGAGGTACGCAGTATTTT. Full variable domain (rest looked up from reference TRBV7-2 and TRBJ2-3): GAGVSQSPSNKVTEKGKDVELRCDPISGHTALYWYRQSLGQGLEFLIYFQGNSAPDKSGLPSDRFSAERTGGSVSTLTIQRTQQEDSAVYLCASSLRLAGGGTQYFGPGTRLTVL.

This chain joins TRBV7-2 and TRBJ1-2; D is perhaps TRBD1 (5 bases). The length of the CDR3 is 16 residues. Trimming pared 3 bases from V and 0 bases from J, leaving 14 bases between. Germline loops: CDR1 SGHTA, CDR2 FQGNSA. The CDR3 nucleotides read TGTGCCAGCAGCTTTTATTCCGGGGCCACTAACTATGGCTACACCTTC. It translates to CASSFYSGATNYGYTF.

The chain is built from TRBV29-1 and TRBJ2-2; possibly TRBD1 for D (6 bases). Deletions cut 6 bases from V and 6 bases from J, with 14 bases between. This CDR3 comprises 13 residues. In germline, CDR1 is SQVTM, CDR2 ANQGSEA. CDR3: CSVAGGAAGELFF. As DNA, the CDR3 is TGCAGCGTCGCTGGGGGCGCGGCCGGGGAGCTGTTTTTT.

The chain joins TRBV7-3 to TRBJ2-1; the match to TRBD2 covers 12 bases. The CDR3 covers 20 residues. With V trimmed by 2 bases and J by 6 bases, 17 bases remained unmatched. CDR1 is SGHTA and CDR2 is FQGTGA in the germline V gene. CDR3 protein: CASSLVGLTSGRLEGNEQFF. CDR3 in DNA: TGTGCCAGCAGCTTAGTCGGTCTCACTAGCGGGAGGTTAGAGGGCAATGAGCAGTTCTTC.

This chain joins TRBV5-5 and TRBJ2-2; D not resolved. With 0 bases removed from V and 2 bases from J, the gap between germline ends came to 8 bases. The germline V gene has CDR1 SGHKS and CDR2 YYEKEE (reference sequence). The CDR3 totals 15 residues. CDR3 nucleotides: TGTGCCAGCAGCTTGGCAAGGGTCAACACCGGGGAGCTGTTTTTT. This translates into CASSLARVNTGELFF.

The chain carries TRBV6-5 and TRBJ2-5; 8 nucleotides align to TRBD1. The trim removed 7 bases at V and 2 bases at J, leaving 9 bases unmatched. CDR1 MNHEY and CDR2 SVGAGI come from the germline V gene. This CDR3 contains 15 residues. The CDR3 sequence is CASTGGQGRQETQYF. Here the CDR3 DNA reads TGTGCCAGCACCGGAGGACAGGGTAGACAAGAGACCCAGTACTTC.

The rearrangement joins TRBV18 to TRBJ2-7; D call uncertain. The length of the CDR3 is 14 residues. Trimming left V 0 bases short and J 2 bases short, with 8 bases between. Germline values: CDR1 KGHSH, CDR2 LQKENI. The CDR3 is CASSPPSKPYEQYF. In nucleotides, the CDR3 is TGTGCCAGCTCACCACCGTCCAAACCCTACGAGCAGTACTTC.

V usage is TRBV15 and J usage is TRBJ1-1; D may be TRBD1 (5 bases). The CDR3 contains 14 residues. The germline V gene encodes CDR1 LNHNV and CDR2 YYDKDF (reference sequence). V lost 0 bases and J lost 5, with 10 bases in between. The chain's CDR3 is CATSRDLEGTEAFF. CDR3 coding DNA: TGTGCCACCAGCAGAGATTTAGAGGGGACTGAAGCTTTCTTT.

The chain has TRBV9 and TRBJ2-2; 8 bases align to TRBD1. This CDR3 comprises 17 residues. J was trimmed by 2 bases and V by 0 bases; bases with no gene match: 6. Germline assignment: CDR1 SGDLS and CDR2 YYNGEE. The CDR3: CASSVVRDRGNTGELFF. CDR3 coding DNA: TGTGCCAGCAGCGTAGTAAGAGACAGGGGTAACACCGGGGAGCTGTTTTTT.

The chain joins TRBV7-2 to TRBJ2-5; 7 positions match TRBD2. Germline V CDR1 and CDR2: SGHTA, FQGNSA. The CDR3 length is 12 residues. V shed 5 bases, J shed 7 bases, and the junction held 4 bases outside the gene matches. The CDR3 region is CASSRDYGTQYF. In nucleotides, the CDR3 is TGTGCCAGCAGCCGGGACTATGGGACCCAGTACTTC.

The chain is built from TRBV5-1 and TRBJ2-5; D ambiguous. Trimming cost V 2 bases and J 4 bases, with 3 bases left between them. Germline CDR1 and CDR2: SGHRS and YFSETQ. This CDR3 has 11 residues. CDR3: CASSFSETQYF. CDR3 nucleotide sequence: TGCGCCAGCAGCTTTTCAGAGACCCAGTACTTC.

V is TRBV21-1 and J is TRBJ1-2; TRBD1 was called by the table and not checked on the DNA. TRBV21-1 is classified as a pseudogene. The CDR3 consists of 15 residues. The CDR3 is CASSKVEQGNYGYTF. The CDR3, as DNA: TGTGCCAGCAGCAAGGTGGAACAGGGGAACTATGGCTACACCTTC.

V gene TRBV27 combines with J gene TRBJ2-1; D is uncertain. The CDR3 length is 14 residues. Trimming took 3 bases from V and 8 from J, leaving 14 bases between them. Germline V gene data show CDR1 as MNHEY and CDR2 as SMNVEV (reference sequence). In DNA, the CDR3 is TGTGCCAGCAGTTTTCGCCAGGTGGGCCATGAGCAGTTCTTC. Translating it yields CASSFRQVGHEQFF.

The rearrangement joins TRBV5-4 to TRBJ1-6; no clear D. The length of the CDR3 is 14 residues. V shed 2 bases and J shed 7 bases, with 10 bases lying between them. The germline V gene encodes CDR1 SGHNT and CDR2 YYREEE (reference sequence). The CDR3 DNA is TGTGCCAGCAGCTTCCGGGCCTCGAATTCACCCCTCCACTTT. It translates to CASSFRASNSPLHF.

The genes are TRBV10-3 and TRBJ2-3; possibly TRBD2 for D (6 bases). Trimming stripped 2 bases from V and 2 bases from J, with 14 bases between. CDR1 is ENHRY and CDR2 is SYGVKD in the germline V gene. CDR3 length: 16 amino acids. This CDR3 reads CAISEGSSGLTDTQYF. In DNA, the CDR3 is TGTGCCATCAGTGAGGGGAGTAGCGGCCTCACAGATACGCAGTATTTT.

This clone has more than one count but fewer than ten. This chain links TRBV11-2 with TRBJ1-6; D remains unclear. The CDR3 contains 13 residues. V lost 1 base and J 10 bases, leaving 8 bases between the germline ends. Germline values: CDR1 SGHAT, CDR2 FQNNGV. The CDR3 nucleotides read TGTGCCAGCAGCTTAGGGATAGGATCACCCCTCCACTTT. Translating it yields CASSLGIGSPLHF.